This TCR beta chain was captured by sequencing in a study of cytomegalovirus exposure and HLA in healthy donors. Across the whole study: Prior work identified 120 million or so unique TCR beta sequences in around 170 million T cells.

The CDR3 loop spans 14 amino acids. V shed 0 bases and J shed 4 bases, with 10 bases lying between them. The germline V gene has CDR1 SGHRS and CDR2 YFSETQ. This clone was detected only a few times. Its antigen is as yet unknown. Healthy bone marrow donors made up the donors. PCR amplification relied on 60 Vbeta primers (plus 13 Jbeta primers). The assay was immunoSEQ multiplex PCR, and TCRdb's table has in-frame clones only and misses some. Of fewer than 150,000 clones listed, 80% are singletons. The study, taken as a whole, reports: In a later analysis, CMV-associated beta chains were mostly HLA-associated, it appeared.

Input material: PBMCs. The chain joins TRBV5-1 to TRBJ1-2; D is perhaps TRBD1 (5 bases). The receptor comes from a man younger than 45 in good health and CMV-seronegative. CDR3: CASSLAGLVYGYTF. The DNA of the CDR3 is TGCGCCAGCAGCTTGGCAGGGTTAGTCTATGGCTACACCTTC.